This T cell receptor (beta chain) was found in a study of cytomegalovirus exposure and HLA in healthy donors. Study observations and caveats: TCR sequences were mostly rare, though some public TCRs occurred in many donors. In a later analysis, TCR beta V- and J-gene trimming was associated with a missense DCLRE1C variant. The authors excluded some V segments, including TRBV6-2 and TRBV6-3, as indistinguishable.

Turning to this clone: Its cognate antigen is unknown.

There are 14 residues in the CDR3. The V end lost 1 base, the J end lost 4 bases, and 10 bases lay between the germline ends. Looked up from germline, CDR1 is LNHDA and CDR2 is SQIVND (reference sequence). PCR employed 60 Vbeta and 13 Jbeta primers. The data were produced by immunoSEQ multiplex PCR, yet TCRdb's version contains in-frame clones alone and is incomplete. The sample shows about 110,000 clones, around 77% of them seen only once. The rearrangement uses TRBV19 and TRBJ2-5, with a tentative D call TRBD1 (5 bases). The receptor was isolated from a woman aged 30 to 39 in good health and CMV-seropositive. The specimen sequenced was PBMCs. The CDR3 nucleotides read TGTGCCAGTAGTATAGTGCAGGGTAGAGAGACCCAGTACTTC. It encodes CASSIVQGRETQYF.